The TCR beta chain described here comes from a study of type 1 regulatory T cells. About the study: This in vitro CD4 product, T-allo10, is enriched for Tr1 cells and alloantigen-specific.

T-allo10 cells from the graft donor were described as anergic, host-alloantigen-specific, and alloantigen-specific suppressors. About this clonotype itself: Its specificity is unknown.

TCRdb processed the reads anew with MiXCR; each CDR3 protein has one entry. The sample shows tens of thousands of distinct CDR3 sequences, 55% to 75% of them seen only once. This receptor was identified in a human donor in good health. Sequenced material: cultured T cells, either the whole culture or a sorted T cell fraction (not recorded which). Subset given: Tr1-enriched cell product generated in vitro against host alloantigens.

The CDR3 DNA sequence: TGTGCCAGCAGCGGAGACAGAAACTACAATGAGCAGTTCTTC. Protein sequence: CASSGDRNYNEQFF. The chain is built from TRBV11-2 and TRBJ2-1; tentative D call: TRBD1 (5 bases). V was clipped by 5 bases and J by 3 bases, with 11 bases between them. This CDR3 is 14 amino acids long. The V gene's germline CDR1 is SGHAT and CDR2 FQNNGV. Looking up the rest from reference TRBV11-2 and TRBJ2-1 gives the full variable domain: EAGVAQSPRYKIIEKRQSVAFWCNPISGHATLYWYQQILGQGPKLLIQFQNNGVVDDSQLPKDRFSAERLKGVDSTLKIQPAKLEDSAVYLCASSGDRNYNEQFFGPGTRLTVL.